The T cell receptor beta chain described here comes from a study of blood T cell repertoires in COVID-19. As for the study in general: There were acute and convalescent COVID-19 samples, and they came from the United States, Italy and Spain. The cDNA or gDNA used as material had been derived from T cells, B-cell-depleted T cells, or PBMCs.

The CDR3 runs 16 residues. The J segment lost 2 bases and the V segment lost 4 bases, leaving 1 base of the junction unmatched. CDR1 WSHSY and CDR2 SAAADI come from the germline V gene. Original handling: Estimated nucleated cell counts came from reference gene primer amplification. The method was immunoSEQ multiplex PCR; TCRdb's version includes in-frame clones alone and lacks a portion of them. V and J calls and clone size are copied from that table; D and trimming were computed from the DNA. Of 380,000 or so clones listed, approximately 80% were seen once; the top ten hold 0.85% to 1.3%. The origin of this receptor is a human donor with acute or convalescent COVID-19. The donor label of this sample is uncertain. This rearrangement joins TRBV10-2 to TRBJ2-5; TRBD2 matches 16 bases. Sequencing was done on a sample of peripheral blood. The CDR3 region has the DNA TGCGCCAGCAGTGCGGGACTAGCGGGGGGGCAAGAGACCCAGTACTTC. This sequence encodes CASSAGLAGGQETQYF.